Below are 26 T cell receptor beta chains sequenced from a single sample in a study of cytomegalovirus exposure and HLA in healthy donors. The PCR employed 60 Vbeta primers together with 13 Jbeta primers. Assay: immunoSEQ multiplex PCR; the TCRdb copy retains only in-frame clones and omits some. The sample holds under 200,000 clones, roughly 80% seen once. Sequencing was done on a sample of PBMCs. The receptors were gathered from a man in his late teens or twenties in good health and CMV-seronegative.

The V call is TRBV10-3, the J call TRBJ1-4, with D tentatively TRBD1 (5 bases). V was shortened by 3 bases and J by 2 bases, with 10 bases between the two germline ends. This CDR3 has 15 amino acids. The V gene's germline CDR1 is ENHRY and CDR2 SYGVKD. CDR3 in amino acids: CAISDGAGTNEKLFF. CDR3 coding DNA: TGTGCCATCAGTGATGGAGCAGGGACTAATGAAAAACTGTTTTTT.

This chain uses TRBV6-6 with TRBJ1-1; maybe TRBD1 (5 bases). CDR3 size: 16 residues. Trimming shortened V by 6 bases and J by 3 bases, and 20 bases separated the two germline ends. CDR1 MNHNY and CDR2 SVGAGI come from the germline V gene (reference sequence). The CDR3: CASRPPGGGRDTEAFF. The DNA for the CDR3 is TGTGCCAGCAGACCCCCCGGGGGGGGTAGGGACACTGAAGCTTTCTTT.

This rearrangement joins TRBV28 to TRBJ1-1, with D tentatively TRBD1 (6 bases). V lost 3 bases, J lost 3 bases, and 17 bases lay in between. The CDR3 has 16 residues. Germline CDR1 MDHEN, CDR2 SYDVKM. The CDR3 nucleotides are TGTGCCAGCAGTTTTGCAGGGGCCCTCGGGGACACTGAAGCTTTCTTT. This sequence encodes CASSFAGALGDTEAFF.

The chain links TRBV29-1 to TRBJ2-7; D call uncertain. The V end lost 7 bases, the J end lost 3 bases, and 19 bases lay between the germline ends. The CDR3 contains 14 residues. Germline V gene lookup returns CDR1 SQVTM and CDR2 ANQGSEA. The CDR3 region has the DNA TGCAGCGCCCAACCCGCCAACACCAACTACGAGCAGTACTTC. Translation gives CSAQPANTNYEQYF.

This clone was observed once. V usage is TRBV23-1 and J usage is TRBJ1-5; D uncertain. TRBV23-1 carries the ORF label, with uncertain function. The CDR3 spans 14 residues. V was pared by 2 bases and J by 0 bases, with 5 bases between. This chain's CDR3 is CASSQIYSNQPQHF. Here the CDR3 DNA reads TGCGCCAGCAGTCAAATCTATAGCAATCAGCCCCAGCATTTT.

On this clone itself: The junction departs from germline at one end; a sequencing error may be responsible. Other DNA sequences of this sample code for an identical CDR3. CDR3 sequence reads: CAISEARGTGSNQPQHF. The CDR3 nucleotides read TGCGCCATCAGTGAAGCCAGGGGAACGGGAAGCAATCAGCCCCAGCATTTT. The chain joins TRBV10-3 to TRBJ1-5; tentatively, D is TRBD1 (6 bases). The CDR3 sequence is 17 residues long. CDR1 is ENHRY and CDR2 is SYGVKD in the germline V gene.

This chain links TRBV5-1 with TRBJ1-4; TRBD1 is a possible D gene (6 bases). CDR3 length equals 16 residues. The V and J ends lost 0 bases and 8 bases respectively, with 17 bases between them. Germline loops: CDR1 SGHRS, CDR2 YFSETQ. Here the CDR3 reads CASSLVGGLLGEKLFF. DNA for the CDR3: TGCGCCAGCAGCTTGGTTGGGGGCTTATTAGGAGAAAAACTGTTTTTT.

The chain recombines TRBV2 with TRBJ1-6; 8 nucleotides align to TRBD1. The CDR3 consists of 15 residues. The ends lost 2 bases at V and 11 bases at J; junction bases unmatched: 8. The germline gives CDR1 SNHLY, CDR2 FYNNEI. The CDR3 is CASSETGQATAPLHF. CDR3 sequence (DNA): TGTGCCAGCAGTGAAACGGGACAGGCCACGGCACCCCTCCACTTT.

V and J are TRBV2 and TRBJ1-1; D uncertain. The germline gives CDR1 SNHLY, CDR2 FYNNEI. CDR3 length: 13 residues. V was pared by 11 bases and J by 3 bases, with 16 bases between. The CDR3, as DNA: TGTGCCGGAACCTCTGAGGTGGACACTGAAGCTTTCTTT. This encodes CAGTSEVDTEAFF.

The chain recombines TRBV10-3 with TRBJ1-2, with D uncertain. The CDR3 is made up of 14 amino acids. The germline V gene encodes CDR1 ENHRY and CDR2 SYGVKD. V gave up 4 bases and J gave up 1 base, with 10 bases separating them. The CDR3 region is CAISGGDLNYGYTF. Here the CDR3 DNA reads TGTGCCATCAGTGGGGGAGACCTTAACTATGGCTACACCTTC.

The rearrangement links TRBV6-1 to TRBJ2-1, with 8 bases aligning to TRBD1. V dropped 11 bases and J dropped 9; count of bases not matched to a gene: 12. This CDR3 spans 13 amino acids. Germline loops: CDR1 MNHNS, CDR2 SASEGT. This CDR3 reads CAGSMDRAAEQFF. The CDR3 DNA reads TGTGCCGGGTCCATGGACAGGGCAGCTGAGCAGTTCTTC.

This rearrangement joins TRBV29-1 to TRBJ1-1, with 7 bases identical to TRBD1. With 3 bases clipped from V and 3 bases from J, the junction kept 4 bases outside the gene matches. Germline V CDR1 and CDR2: SQVTM, ANQGSEA. The CDR3 loop spans 13 amino acids. CDR3 sequence (DNA): TGCAGCGTTGAGGACAGGTCGTACACTGAAGCTTTCTTT. Translated: CSVEDRSYTEAFF.

V usage is TRBV5-1 and J usage is TRBJ2-7; 8 bases map to TRBD1. The ends lost 3 bases at V and 3 bases at J; junction bases unmatched: 8. CDR1 and CDR2 from the germline V gene are SGHRS and YFSETQ. CDR3 length equals 15 residues. The CDR3 spells CASSWGDRPSYEQYF. CDR3 nucleotides: TGCGCCAGCAGCTGGGGGGACAGGCCGAGCTACGAGCAGTACTTC.

This chain uses TRBV7-8 with TRBJ1-1; 8 bases are a match to TRBD1. CDR1 SGHVS and CDR2 FQNEAQ come from the germline V gene. The CDR3 covers 16 residues. V dropped 1 base and J dropped 0; count of bases not matched to a gene: 4. In nucleotides, the CDR3 is TGTGCCAGCAGCTTAGGACAGGGGAACCTGAACACTGAAGCTTTCTTT. Translated: CASSLGQGNLNTEAFF.

CDR3 in DNA: TGTGCCAGCAGCCGAGGACAGGACAATCAGCCCCAGCATTTT. Its protein product is CASSRGQDNQPQHF. This chain connects TRBV6-5 to TRBJ1-5; 7 bases are a match to TRBD1. V lost 6 bases, J lost 3 bases, and 5 bases stayed unmatched. Germline assignment: CDR1 MNHEY and CDR2 SVGAGI. This CDR3 is 14 amino acids long.

V gene TRBV2 combines with J gene TRBJ2-2; TRBD2 is a possible D gene (7 bases). V gave up 8 bases and J gave up 1 base, with 20 bases separating them. CDR1 is SNHLY, CDR2 FYNNEI, per germline. The CDR3 has 17 amino acids. The CDR3 bases are TGTGCCAGCGGGGGTTTGGCGGGGGCCATGAACACCGGGGAGCTGTTTTTT. Translation gives CASGGLAGAMNTGELFF.

The chain combines TRBV18 with TRBJ1-1; TRBD1 is a possible D gene (6 bases). Germline V gene data show CDR1 as KGHSH and CDR2 as LQKENI. There are 13 residues in the CDR3. Trimming shortened V by 5 bases and J by 0 bases, and 7 bases separated the two germline ends. The CDR3 is CASSAGVNTEAFF. CDR3 nucleotides: TGTGCCAGCTCAGCAGGGGTGAACACTGAAGCTTTCTTT. Combining the CDR3 with reference TRBV18 and TRBJ1-1 gives the whole variable domain NAGVMQNPRHLVRRRGQEARLRCSPMKGHSHVYWYRQLPEEGLKFMVYLQKENIIDESGMPKERFSAEFPKEGPSILRIQQVVRGDSAAYFCASSAGVNTEAFFGQGTRLTVV.

This chain uses TRBV28 with TRBJ1-4, with D possibly being TRBD1 (6 bases). V gave up 6 bases and J gave up 4 bases, with 15 bases separating them. CDR1 and CDR2 from the germline V gene are MDHEN and SYDVKM. The CDR3 is 15 residues long. For the CDR3, the DNA is TGTGCCAGCAGAAAACGACAGGCGGATAATGAAAAACTGTTTTTT. Its translation: CASRKRQADNEKLFF.

J is TRBJ1-2 and V is TRBV5-5, with D maybe TRBD1 (6 bases). This CDR3 is built from 15 residues. Trimming took 0 bases from V and 5 from J, leaving 14 bases between them. Per the germline V gene, CDR1 is SGHKS and CDR2 is YYEKEE (reference sequence). The CDR3 spells CASSLEARGWYGYTF. CDR3 coding DNA: TGTGCCAGCAGCTTGGAAGCCAGGGGATGGTATGGCTACACCTTC.

This clone was observed a few times. The junction differs from germline at one of its ends, possibly a read error. The chain is built from TRBV6-4 and TRBJ1-6; the match to TRBD1 covers 8 bases. The CDR3 runs to 15 residues. The germline CDR1 and CDR2 sequences are MRHNA and SNTAGT. CDR3: CASSYSTGDNSPLHF. The CDR3 bases are TGTGCCAGCAGTTACTCGACAGGGGATAATTCACCCCTCCACTTT.

The chain is built from TRBV9 and TRBJ2-2; D is unresolved. The CDR3 is 11 residues long. CDR1 is SGDLS, CDR2 YYNGEE, per germline. Trimming removed 2 bases from V and 7 bases from J, with 3 bases in between. CDR3 amino acids: CASSVSGELFF. The CDR3 DNA follows: TGTGCCAGCAGCGTCAGCGGGGAGCTGTTTTTT.

V usage is TRBV2 and J usage is TRBJ2-5; 10 bases line up with TRBD2. The CDR3 covers 15 residues. CDR1 is SNHLY and CDR2 is FYNNEI in the germline V gene. V lost 5 bases to trimming and J lost 5 bases; unmatched junction nucleotides: 8. The CDR3 coding sequence is TGTGCCAGCAGTCCCAGCGGGGGGGTGGGGGAGACCCAGTACTTC. This encodes CASSPSGGVGETQYF.

The rearrangement uses TRBV9 and TRBJ1-1, with a possible D match to TRBD1 (6 bases). V was trimmed by 5 bases and J by 5 bases, leaving 13 bases between them. Per germline, CDR1 SGDLS and CDR2 YYNGEE. The CDR3 contains 13 residues. The CDR3 coding sequence is TGTGCCAGCAGGTCACAGGGTTCTACTGAAGCTTTCTTT. Residues: CASRSQGSTEAFF.

The chain links TRBV10-3 to TRBJ1-1; TRBD1 might be the D (6 bases). Trimming shortened V by 3 bases and J by 5 bases, and 16 bases separated the two germline ends. Germline V gene sequence: CDR1 ENHRY, CDR2 SYGVKD. This CDR3 is built from 15 residues. CDR3: CAISESETGGTEAFF. Written as DNA, the CDR3 is TGTGCCATCAGTGAATCCGAGACAGGCGGGACTGAAGCTTTCTTT.

This chain connects TRBV10-3 to TRBJ2-1; 8 nucleotides align to TRBD1. CDR1 and CDR2 from the germline V gene are ENHRY and SYGVKD. Trimming removed 10 bases from V and 7 bases from J; junction bases left unmatched: 12. This CDR3 is built from 14 residues. DNA for the CDR3: TGTGCCACCCAGGGGACAGGAGGGCCTAATGAGCAGTTCTTC. It codes for CATQGTGGPNEQFF.

The chain couples TRBV6-6 to TRBJ2-2, with 11 bases lining up with TRBD1. CDR1 is MNHNY and CDR2 is SVGAGI in the germline V gene (reference sequence). The CDR3 loop spans 16 amino acids. V lost 6 bases, J lost 7 bases, and 10 bases stayed unmatched. The CDR3 region has the DNA TGTGCCAGCAGAACTGGACAGGGGGCGCAAGGCGGGGAGCTGTTTTTT. It translates to CASRTGQGAQGGELFF.